The 24 T cell receptor beta chains reported below all come from one sample, sequenced in a study of OX40 agonist ivuxolimab in advanced cancers. Some clones are missing from TCRdb's copy, which holds only in-frame ones; the method was immunoSEQ multiplex PCR. The table has around 90,000 clones, 87% seen once. The starting material was CD4+ or CD8+ T cells sorted from blood, obtained in a trial of the OX40 agonist ivuxolimab. Receptor source: an adult with an advanced solid tumor such as melanoma, head and neck, liver or kidney cancer.

This clone appeared once. The chain joins TRBV2 to TRBJ2-3, with 7 bases identical to TRBD2. The CDR3 length is 13 residues. The V gene's germline CDR1 is SNHLY and CDR2 FYNNEI. Trimming took 8 bases from V and 4 from J; bases not matched to a gene: 6. For the CDR3, the DNA is TGTGCCAGCGACCTAGGGAGGGCAGATACGCAGTATTTT. Translating it yields CASDLGRADTQYF.

The chain couples TRBV7-9 to TRBJ2-5; D call uncertain. V was trimmed by 2 bases and J by 5 bases, leaving 12 bases between them. Germline lookup yields CDR1 SEHNR and CDR2 FQNEAQ (reference sequence). The CDR3 extends over 14 amino acids. The chain's CDR3 is CASSLFQGQETQYF. Here the CDR3 DNA reads TGTGCCAGCAGCTTATTTCAAGGGCAGGAGACCCAGTACTTC.

This clone was seen only once. This chain uses TRBV11-2 with TRBJ2-7; TRBD2 matches at 7 bases. The V and J ends lost 6 bases and 1 base, in that order; junction bases with no gene match: 9. Germline V gene data show CDR1 as SGHAT and CDR2 as FQNNGV. This CDR3 comprises 15 residues. Written as DNA, the CDR3 is TGTGCCAGCAGTCCTACTAGCGTGGGGTCCTACGAGCAGTACTTC. Residues: CASSPTSVGSYEQYF.

J is TRBJ2-1 and V is TRBV27; TRBD2 agrees at 14 bases. This CDR3 is 16 amino acids long. Losses at the gene ends were 5 bases for V and 9 bases for J; bases not matched to a gene: 9. CDR1 and CDR2 from the germline V gene are MNHEY and SMNVEV (reference sequence). The CDR3 DNA sequence: TGTGCCAGCAGTCCCGGGACTAGCGGGAGAAGGGGTGAGCAGTTCTTC. Translated: CASSPGTSGRRGEQFF.

The chain carries TRBV11-2 and TRBJ2-5, with TRBD1 identical over 10 bases. V lost 6 bases to trimming and J lost 3 bases; unmatched junction nucleotides: 1. Germline V gene sequence: CDR1 SGHAT, CDR2 FQNNGV. The CDR3 length is 13 residues. CDR3: CASRGQGEETQYF. The CDR3, as DNA: TGTGCCAGCAGAGGACAGGGGGAAGAGACCCAGTACTTC.

The J gene is TRBJ2-3, the V gene TRBV4-2; TRBD2 aligns across 14 bases. The CDR3 has 18 amino acids. Trimming cost V 5 bases and J 2 bases; bases outside gene matches: 9. Germline V gene data show CDR1 as LGHNA and CDR2 as YNFKEQ. DNA for the CDR3: TGTGCCAGCAGCACGGGACTAGCGGGAGTTCGGGCCACAGATACGCAGTATTTT. Its translation is CASSTGLAGVRATDTQYF.

The chain couples TRBV7-2 to TRBJ1-2; D is possibly TRBD1 (5 bases). Germline loops: CDR1 SGHTA, CDR2 FQGNSA. The CDR3 has 15 amino acids. V lost 2 bases and J 3 bases, leaving 13 bases between the germline ends. The CDR3 loop reads CASSLISGDDYGYTF. The CDR3 nucleotides read TGTGCCAGCAGCTTAATTTCGGGGGACGACTATGGCTACACCTTC.

This chain links TRBV11-2 with TRBJ1-1; possible D gene TRBD1, 6 bases. The CDR3 has 15 amino acids. Germline-derived CDR1 and CDR2 are SGHAT and FQNNGV. The ends were cut back, 5 bases at V and 1 base at J, with 14 bases in the middle. DNA for the CDR3: TGTGCCAGCAGCCCCTCGGGGGCCGCGAACACTGAAGCTTTCTTT. It encodes CASSPSGAANTEAFF.

The V call is TRBV11-3, the J call TRBJ1-4; weak D call: TRBD1 (6 bases). The CDR3 consists of 15 residues. Trimming left V 3 bases short and J 8 bases short, with 16 bases between. Germline V gene sequence: CDR1 SGHNT, CDR2 YENEEA. The CDR3 loop reads CASSFHMGGGEKLFF. In nucleotides, the CDR3 is TGTGCCAGCAGCTTTCATATGGGGGGCGGAGAAAAACTGTTTTTT. The entire variable domain, with the rest obtained from reference TRBV11-3 and TRBJ1-4, is as follows: EAGVVQSPRYKIIEKKQPVAFWCNPISGHNTLYWYLQNLGQGPELLIRYENEEAVDDSQLPKDRFSAERLKGVDSTLKIQPAELGDSAVYLCASSFHMGGGEKLFFGSGTQLSVL.

V gene TRBV19 combines with J gene TRBJ2-5, with 7 nucleotides matching TRBD1. This CDR3 is 15 amino acids long. Germline CDR1 LNHDA, CDR2 SQIVND (reference sequence). V gave up 3 bases and J gave up 4 bases; unmatched junction bases: 8. In DNA form, the CDR3 reads TGTGCCAGTAGTATGTCAGGGGGAAGGGGAGAGACCCAGTACTTC. It specifies CASSMSGGRGETQYF. The whole variable domain, filled in from reference TRBV19 and TRBJ2-5, reads DGGITQSPKYLFRKEGQNVTLSCEQNLNHDAMYWYRQDPGQGLRLIYYSQIVNDFQKGDIAEGYSVSREKKESFPLTVTSAQKNPTAFYLCASSMSGGRGETQYFGPGTRLLVL.

This chain uses TRBV14 with TRBJ1-1; possibly TRBD1 for D (5 bases). The CDR3 is 14 amino acids. Trimming removed 3 bases from V and 7 bases from J, with 15 bases in between. In germline, CDR1 is SGHDN, CDR2 FVKESK. The CDR3 region has the DNA TGTGCCAGCAGCCAGATGGGACTGGGGGTTGAAGCTTTCTTT. The encoded protein is CASSQMGLGVEAFF.

The sample holds one count of this clone. The chain is built from TRBV25-1 and TRBJ1-4, with 7 bases aligning to TRBD1. Trimming cost V 4 bases and J 7 bases; bases outside gene matches: 9. The germline V gene encodes CDR1 MGHDK and CDR2 SYGVNS. This CDR3 has 15 residues. CDR3 sequence reads: CASSGHGTEGEKLFF. For the CDR3, the DNA is TGTGCCAGCAGTGGGCACGGGACAGAGGGTGAAAAACTGTTTTTT.

This sequence joins TRBV19 and TRBJ2-5, with TRBD2 matching over 7 bases. The germline gives CDR1 LNHDA, CDR2 SQIVND (reference sequence). J was trimmed by 5 bases and V by 1 base; bases with no gene match: 4. The CDR3 is made up of 14 amino acids. CDR3 DNA sequence: TGTGCCAGTAGTATAGGTGGGGAGGGGGAGACCCAGTACTTC. Its translation is CASSIGGEGETQYF.

Written as DNA, the CDR3 is TGTGCCAGCGGAGGGACGGGGAACACTGAAGCTTTCTTT. Translating gives CASGGTGNTEAFF. The chain has TRBV6-1 and TRBJ1-1; TRBD1 is a possible D gene (5 bases). Trimming removed 8 bases at V and 1 base at J, with 11 bases between. CDR1 is MNHNS, CDR2 SASEGT, per germline. CDR3 length: 13 residues.

V usage is TRBV5-8 and J usage is TRBJ1-1; D remains ambiguous. Germline loops: CDR1 SGHTS, CDR2 YDEGEE. The length of the CDR3 is 12 residues. Trimming took off 1 base at V and 9 bases at J, with 10 bases between the two ends. CDR3 DNA: TGTGCCAGCAGCTTGTCGACACGTAAAGCTTTCTTT. Amino acid sequence: CASSLSTRKAFF.

The chain couples TRBV11-3 to TRBJ2-3; 7 bases are shared with TRBD1. The CDR3 covers 16 residues. The V gene end was trimmed by 4 bases and the J gene end by 2 bases; junction bases not matched to a gene: 9. CDR1 and CDR2 from the germline V gene are SGHNT and YENEEA. The CDR3: CASSSRDSLSTDTQYF. CDR3 nucleotides: TGTGCCAGCAGCTCCCGGGACAGCCTATCCACAGATACGCAGTATTTT.

The chain recombines TRBV6-4 with TRBJ2-1; the match to TRBD2 covers 9 bases. Germline V CDR1 and CDR2: MRHNA, SNTAGT. The CDR3 loop spans 16 amino acids. J was trimmed by 7 bases and V by 4 bases; bases with no gene match: 11. CDR3 residues: CASSVMGGRAGNEQFF. Written as DNA, the CDR3 is TGTGCCAGCAGTGTAATGGGCGGGAGGGCCGGAAATGAGCAGTTCTTC.

The chain employs TRBV29-1 and TRBJ2-7; D may correspond to TRBD1 or TRBD2 (5 bases each). Germline V gives CDR1 SQVTM, CDR2 ANQGSEA. The CDR3 loop spans 12 amino acids. V was pared by 5 bases and J by 2 bases, with 10 bases between. CDR3 nucleotides: TGCAGCGTTACTGGGACGCCCTACGAGCAGTACTTC. It specifies CSVTGTPYEQYF.

V and J are TRBV5-4 and TRBJ1-1; D may be TRBD1 (6 bases). The CDR3 covers 14 residues. Between the trimmed V and J ends, which lost 0 bases and 7 bases, there was a span of 13 bases. Germline CDR1 is SGHNT and CDR2 is YYREEE (reference sequence). The CDR3 region is CASSLASAGDEAFF. The CDR3 DNA is TGTGCCAGCAGCTTGGCCTCTGCAGGGGATGAAGCTTTCTTT.

The chain joins TRBV7-6 to TRBJ1-2; perhaps TRBD1 as D (5 bases). Germline CDR1 and CDR2: SGHVS and FNYEAQ. V lost 5 bases to trimming and J lost 3 bases, with 19 bases between them. The CDR3 is 16 amino acids. CDR3 loop: CASSLGTAGQDYGYTF. The CDR3 DNA reads as TGTGCCAGCAGCCTCGGGACGGCAGGGCAGGACTATGGCTACACCTTC.

The gene calls are TRBV18 and TRBJ2-1; perhaps TRBD2 as D (5 bases). The CDR3 runs 13 residues. CDR1 and CDR2 (germline): KGHSH, LQKENI. The V and J ends lost 2 bases and 7 bases respectively, with 9 bases between them. This CDR3 is CASSPVGMNEQFF. The CDR3 bases are TGTGCCAGCTCACCAGTCGGGATGAATGAGCAGTTCTTC.

This chain uses TRBV5-1 with TRBJ2-1; the match to TRBD2 covers 7 bases. The J segment lost 8 bases and the V segment lost 6 bases, leaving 8 bases of the junction unmatched. Germline CDR1 is SGHRS and CDR2 is YFSETQ. This CDR3 has 13 amino acids. This chain's CDR3 is CASMGGGVHEQFF. The CDR3, as DNA: TGCGCCAGCATGGGGGGAGGGGTCCATGAGCAGTTCTTC.

This chain joins TRBV28 and TRBJ1-3; no reliable D call. This CDR3 has 15 residues. Germline V gene data show CDR1 as MDHEN and CDR2 as SYDVKM. Deletions cut 5 bases from V and 0 bases from J, with 11 bases between. This CDR3 reads CASSRTWSSGNTIYF. CDR3 in DNA: TGTGCCAGCAGTCGGACGTGGTCCTCTGGAAACACCATATATTTT. Full variable domain (outside the CDR3, taken from reference TRBV28 and TRBJ1-3): DVKVTQSSRYLVKRTGEKVFLECVQDMDHENMFWYRQDPGLGLRLIYFSYDVKMKEKGDIPEGYSVSREKKERFSLILESASTNQTSMYLCASSRTWSSGNTIYFGEGSWLTVV.

The chain is built from TRBV10-1 and TRBJ2-1; 10 bases are shared with TRBD2. Looked up from germline, CDR1 is WNHNN and CDR2 is SYGVQD (reference sequence). V lost 2 bases and J lost 7; bases outside the gene matches: 5. The CDR3 runs 15 residues. In DNA form, the CDR3 reads TGCGCCAGCAGTGAGCTAGCGGGAGACAAAAATGAGCAGTTCTTC. It is translated as CASSELAGDKNEQFF.